What follows are 9 T cell receptor beta chains derived from one specimen sequenced in a study of memory CD4+ T cells and cytomegalovirus serostatus. The sort gate was single viable CD3+CD4+CD8-CD45RO+ cells for memory CD4+ T cells. Sequenced by immunoSEQ multiplex PCR; TCRdb stores in-frame clones only, minus some. Of under 85,000 clones in the sample, 60% to 80% were seen once. The specimen sequenced was memory CD4+ T cells from blood. All receptors come from an adult in good health and CMV-seropositive.

The V call is TRBV20-1, the J call TRBJ2-3, with D possibly matching TRBD1 (5 bases). Germline CDR1 reads DFQATT; CDR2 reads SNEGSKA (reference sequence). CDR3 length equals 11 residues. Between the trimmed V and J ends, which lost 5 bases and 10 bases, there was a span of 13 bases. CDR3 DNA: TGCAGTGCTCCAGCAGGGTGGGCGCAGTATTTT. This translates into CSAPAGWAQYF.

This chain joins TRBV28 and TRBJ1-3; the match to TRBD1 covers 7 bases. There are 19 residues in the CDR3. V dropped 4 bases and J dropped 0; count of bases not matched to a gene: 15. The germline V gene has CDR1 MDHEN and CDR2 SYDVKM. The CDR3 nucleotides are TGTGCCAGCAGTTCATCTCAAGGGACAGATCTATTCTCTGGAAACACCATATATTTT. Translated, it gives CASSSSQGTDLFSGNTIYF.

This rearrangement joins TRBV21-1 to TRBJ2-7; the D call of TRBD2 is as the table states it, not checked on the DNA. TRBV21-1 is a pseudogene locus. The CDR3 has 15 amino acids. The CDR3 region is CASSSRGGRSYEQYV. The DNA for the CDR3 is TGTGCCAGCAGCTCCCGGGGGGGACGCTCCTACGAGCAGTACGTC.

The chain combines TRBV19 with TRBJ1-1; 7 nucleotides match TRBD1. CDR3 length: 11 amino acids. Per germline, CDR1 LNHDA and CDR2 SQIVND (reference sequence). Trimming cost V 4 bases and J 7 bases; bases outside gene matches: 0. Written as DNA, the CDR3 is TGTGCCAGTAGTAACAGGGGTGAAGCTTTCTTT. Its translation: CASSNRGEAFF.

The V call is TRBV30, the J call TRBJ1-2; the match to TRBD1 covers 9 bases. V lost 3 bases and J lost 6; bases outside the gene matches: 5. The CDR3 runs 13 residues. Per the germline V gene, CDR1 is GTSNPN and CDR2 is SVGIG (reference sequence). CDR3: CAWSGTGWHGYTF. The DNA for the CDR3 is TGTGCCTGGAGCGGGACAGGGTGGCATGGCTACACCTTC.

This chain joins TRBV14 and TRBJ2-1; D uncertain. V lost 3 bases to trimming and J lost 3 bases, with 9 bases between them. Germline CDR1 reads SGHDN; CDR2 reads FVKESK. This CDR3 is built from 14 residues. DNA for the CDR3: TGTGCCAGCAGCCAGAAGACTCGCTACAATGAGCAGTTCTTC. This translates into CASSQKTRYNEQFF.

The V and J genes are TRBV19 and TRBJ2-3, with TRBD1 matching 9 bases. This CDR3 spans 14 amino acids. The germline V gene encodes CDR1 LNHDA and CDR2 SQIVND (reference sequence). With V trimmed by 5 bases and J by 3 bases, 3 bases remained unmatched. The CDR3 sequence: CASSPGTGTDTQYF. The DNA for the CDR3 is TGTGCCAGTAGTCCCGGGACAGGGACAGATACGCAGTATTTT.

The chain links TRBV28 to TRBJ2-6; D tentatively reads TRBD1 or TRBD2 (5 bases each). The CDR3 consists of 16 residues. Between the trimmed V and J ends, which lost 4 bases and 4 bases, there was a span of 14 bases. Looked up from germline, CDR1 is MDHEN and CDR2 is SYDVKM. CDR3 nucleotide sequence: TGTGCCAGCAGTTCATTTGGGGGAGCAGGGGCCAACGTCCTGACTTTC. This gives the protein CASSSFGGAGANVLTF.

The chain employs TRBV19 and TRBJ1-3; no clear D gene. The CDR3 is 14 amino acids. Trimming stripped 1 base from V and 2 bases from J, with 6 bases between. Germline assignment: CDR1 LNHDA and CDR2 SQIVND (reference sequence). The CDR3 DNA sequence: TGTGCCAGTAGTATAGGGCCGCCTGGAAACACCATATATTTT. It yields the protein CASSIGPPGNTIYF.